This is a list of T cell receptor beta chains from one sample in a study of blood T cell repertoires in COVID-19. TCRdb's copy holds only in-frame clones and misses some; the assay was immunoSEQ multiplex PCR. The data show about 74,000 clones, with 70% to 90% seen just once and roughly 2.7% held by the top ten. Sequencing was performed on peripheral blood. The receptors were gathered from a man aged 70 or older with active or convalescent COVID-19. The CDR3 runs from the conserved cysteine through the conserved F or W. A D gene is named only where the DNA matches it firmly. Only some rows state a clone size, as once, few, many or a class for expanded clones.

J	V	size	D	CDR3	DNA
TRBJ2-3	TRBV5-1	few	.	CASSSPPADTQYF	TGCGCCAGCAGCTCCCCTCCCGCAGATACGCAGTATTTT
TRBJ2-5	TRBV9	.	.	CASSVATSSQETQYF	TGTGCCAGCAGCGTAGCTACTAGCTCCCAAGAGACCCAGTACTTC
TRBJ1-5	TRBV28	few	.	CASSFLQGTNQPQHF	TGTGCCAGCAGTTTTCTACAGGGAACTAATCAGCCCCAGCATTTT
TRBJ2-7	TRBV3-1/TRBV3-2	.	TRBD1	CASSFPGTGIYEQYF	TGTGCCAGCAGTTTCCCCGGGACAGGGATTTACGAGCAGTACTTC
TRBJ1-4	TRBV18	.	.	CASSRANEKLFF	TGTGCCAGCTCAAGAGCTAATGAAAAACTGTTTTTT
TRBJ2-2	TRBV2	.	TRBD2	CASSDWRGDGELFF	TGTGCCAGCAGTGACTGGCGGGGGGACGGGGAGCTGTTTTTT
TRBJ1-3	TRBV10-1	.	.	CASSPSDRGGGNTIYF	TGCGCCAGCAGTCCTTCGGACCGAGGAGGGGGAAACACCATATATTTT
TRBJ1-4	TRBV9	.	.	CASSVGPTNEKLFF	TGTGCCAGCAGCGTAGGGCCGACTAATGAAAAACTGTTTTTT
TRBJ1-4	TRBV2	once	TRBD1	CASTRDRDEKLFF	TGTGCCAGCACCCGGGACAGGGATGAAAAACTGTTTTTT
TRBJ1-2	TRBV4-2	.	TRBD1	CASSLRQGAQDGYTF	TGTGCCAGCAGCCTTAGACAGGGGGCGCAGGATGGCTACACCTTC
TRBJ2-1	TRBV6-5	.	.	CASSLTRLNEQFF	TGTGCCAGCAGTCTGACTCGCCTAAATGAGCAGTTCTTC
TRBJ2-3	TRBV3-1/TRBV3-2	.	TRBD2	CASSQDYPSGASTDTQYF	TGTGCCAGCAGCCAAGATTATCCGAGCGGGGCTAGCACAGATACGCAGTATTTT
TRBJ2-3	TRBV19	.	TRBD2	CASRRTSGTDTQYF	TGTGCCTCCCGCCGGACTAGCGGCACAGATACGCAGTATTTT
TRBJ1-1	TRBV2	.	.	CASSLGAFYGEAFF	TGTGCCAGCAGTCTCGGTGCCTTTTACGGTGAAGCTTTCTTT
TRBJ1-4	TRBV11-2	.	TRBD1	CASSLVGQGAPNEKLFF	TGTGCCAGCAGCTTAGTTGGGCAGGGGGCGCCTAATGAAAAACTGTTTTTT
TRBJ2-3	TRBV2	.	TRBD2	CASSEVAGSTDTQYF	TGTGCCAGCAGTGAGGTAGCGGGAAGCACAGATACGCAGTATTTT
TRBJ2-3	TRBV27	once	.	CASGLPGRGDTQYF	TGTGCCAGCGGCCTGCCAGGGCGTGGAGATACGCAGTATTTT
TRBJ1-2	TRBV5-1	.	TRBD1	CASSLAGQGGGYTF	TGCGCCAGCAGCTTGGCAGGACAGGGCGGAGGCTACACCTTC
TRBJ2-3	TRBV7-9	.	.	CASSSKAGTDTQYF	TGTGCCAGCAGCTCTAAAGCGGGCACAGATACGCAGTATTTT
TRBJ1-3	TRBV28	.	.	CASIYGNTIYF	TGTGCCAGCATCTACGGAAACACCATATATTTT
TRBJ2-2	TRBV7-3	.	.	CASSLGSGTGELFF	TGTGCCAGCAGCTTAGGGTCGGGCACCGGGGAGCTGTTTTTT
TRBJ2-7	TRBV7-2	few	TRBD2	CASSPRTSSRTYEQYF	TGTGCCAGCAGCCCCCGGACTAGTTCGAGGACCTACGAGCAGTACTTC
TRBJ1-1	TRBV7-8	.	.	CASSFIQGNTEAFF	TGTGCCAGCAGCTTTATACAGGGGAACACTGAAGCTTTCTTT
TRBJ2-7	TRBV7-8	.	TRBD1	CASSKSHRDRDSYEQYF	TGTGCCAGCAGCAAAAGCCACCGGGACAGGGACTCCTACGAGCAGTACTTC
TRBJ1-2	TRBV28	.	.	CASRASSVYGYTF	TGTGCCAGCAGGGCAAGCAGCGTCTATGGCTACACCTTC
TRBJ1-4	TRBV30	.	.	CAWSAYQVNEKLFF	TGTGCCTGGAGTGCCTACCAGGTTAATGAAAAACTGTTTTTT
TRBJ2-5	TRBV4-1	once	.	CASSQGAKAQETQYF	TGCGCCAGCAGCCAAGGGGCAAAGGCTCAAGAGACCCAGTACTTC
TRBJ1-1	TRBV24-1	.	.	CATSDSGGPNTEAFF	TGTGCCACCAGTGATTCAGGCGGGCCGAACACTGAAGCTTTCTTT
TRBJ2-3	TRBV18	.	.	CASASQGTISTDTQYF	TGTGCCAGCGCCTCCCAGGGCACCATATCCACAGATACGCAGTATTTT
TRBJ2-3	TRBV6-5	.	TRBD1	CASSLQGIDTQYF	TGTGCCAGCAGTCTACAGGGGATAGATACGCAGTATTTT
TRBJ1-4	TRBV6-6	.	TRBD1	CASSRDRPNEKLFF	TGTGCCAGCAGCCGGGACAGACCTAATGAAAAACTGTTTTTT
TRBJ2-2	TRBV19	.	TRBD1	CASRPGQGATGELFF	TGTGCCAGTAGGCCGGGACAGGGGGCGACCGGGGAGCTGTTTTTT
TRBJ2-1	TRBV15	few	TRBD2	CATSVAGLAVGNEQFF	TGTGCCACCAGTGTAGCAGGACTAGCGGTGGGTAATGAGCAGTTCTTC
TRBJ1-1	TRBV7-9	.	TRBD1	CASSSNPGGRTEAFF	TGTGCCAGCAGTTCCAACCCAGGGGGACGTACTGAAGCTTTCTTT
TRBJ2-7	TRBV9	.	TRBD2	CASSLGTSGREEQYF	TGTGCCAGCAGCCTAGGGACTAGCGGGAGGGAAGAGCAGTACTTC
TRBJ2-7	TRBV5-1	.	.	CASSSRPGIIYEQYF	TGCGCCAGCAGCTCACGACCAGGAATTATTTACGAGCAGTACTTC
TRBJ2-3	TRBV11-2	.	.	CASSSDYGSYTDTQYF	TGTGCCAGCAGCTCCGATTATGGGAGCTACACAGATACGCAGTATTTT
TRBJ2-5	TRBV4-2	.	.	CASSQDPQGGIQETQYF	TGTGCCAGCAGCCAAGATCCCCAGGGGGGAATCCAAGAGACCCAGTACTTC
TRBJ2-2	TRBV7-7	.	.	CASSPTPGELFF	TGTGCCAGCAGCCCGACACCGGGGGAGCTGTTTTTT
TRBJ1-2	TRBV2	.	TRBD1	CASSVGETGNGYTF	TGTGCCAGCAGTGTTGGGGAGACAGGGAATGGCTACACCTTC
TRBJ2-2	TRBV2	.	.	CASSGLLANTGELFF	TGTGCCAGCAGTGGTCTCCTAGCGAACACCGGGGAGCTGTTTTTT
TRBJ1-3	TRBV7-6	.	TRBD1	CASSGTGAGNTIYF	TGTGCCAGCAGCGGAACAGGGGCTGGAAACACCATATATTTT
TRBJ2-7	TRBV5-1	.	.	CASSYDTFSYEQYF	TGCGCCAGCAGCTATGACACGTTCTCCTACGAGCAGTACTTC
TRBJ2-3	TRBV7-9	.	.	CASILTRGTDTQYF	TGTGCCAGCATCCTGACTAGGGGCACAGATACGCAGTATTTT
TRBJ1-2	TRBV11-1	.	.	CASSILHGYTF	TGTGCCAGCAGCATTCTCCATGGCTACACCTTC
TRBJ2-1	TRBV18	.	TRBD2	CASSLQGLAGSGGQFF	TGTGCCAGCTCACTTCAAGGACTAGCGGGATCGGGTGGGCAGTTCTTC
TRBJ1-5	TRBV3-1/TRBV3-2	.	.	CASSQGKGLGQPQHF	TGTGCCAGCAGCCAAGGAAAGGGGCTGGGTCAGCCCCAGCATTTT
TRBJ2-7	TRBV19	.	.	CASSTGHSGEQYF	TGTGCCAGTAGTACGGGACATTCTGGGGAGCAGTACTTC
TRBJ2-3	TRBV3-1/TRBV3-2	.	.	CASSRRGTGDTQYF	TGTGCCAGCAGCCGGCGCGGGACCGGAGATACGCAGTATTTT
TRBJ2-7	TRBV7-9	.	TRBD2	CASSSTGTSGEQYF	TGTGCCAGCAGCTCGACCGGGACTAGCGGCGAGCAGTACTTC